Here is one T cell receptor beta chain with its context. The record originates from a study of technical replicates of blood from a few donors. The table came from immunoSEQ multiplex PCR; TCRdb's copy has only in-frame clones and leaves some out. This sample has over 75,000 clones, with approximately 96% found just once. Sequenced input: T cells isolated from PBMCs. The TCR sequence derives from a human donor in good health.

This CDR3 reads CAWTLTGGEQYF. CDR3 DNA sequence: TGTGCCTGGACCTTAACAGGGGGCGAGCAGTACTTC. The rearrangement uses TRBV30 and TRBJ2-7, with 8 bases identical to TRBD1. This CDR3 spans 12 amino acids. CDR1 is GTSNPN, CDR2 SVGIG, per germline (reference sequence). V gave up 4 bases and J gave up 6 bases; unmatched junction bases: 5.